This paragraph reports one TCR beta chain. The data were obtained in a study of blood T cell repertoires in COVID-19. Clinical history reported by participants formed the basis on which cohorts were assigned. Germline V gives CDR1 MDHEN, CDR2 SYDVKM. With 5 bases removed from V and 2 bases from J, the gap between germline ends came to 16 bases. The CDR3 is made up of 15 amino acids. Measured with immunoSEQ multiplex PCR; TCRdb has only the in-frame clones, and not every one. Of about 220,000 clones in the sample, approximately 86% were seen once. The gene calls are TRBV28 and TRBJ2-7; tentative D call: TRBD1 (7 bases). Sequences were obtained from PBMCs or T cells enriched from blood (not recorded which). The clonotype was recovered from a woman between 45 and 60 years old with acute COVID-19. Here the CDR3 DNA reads TGTGCCAGCAGTCTCAGGGGGGAGGTTACCTACGAGCAGTACTTC. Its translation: CASSLRGEVTYEQYF.